This T cell receptor (beta chain) came from a study of blood T cell repertoires in COVID-19. Study-wide background: Acute and convalescent COVID-19 samples came from the United States, Italy and Spain.

The authors' processing: Using reference gene primer amplification, nucleated cell counts were estimated. Clones were read by immunoSEQ multiplex PCR, and TCRdb kept only the in-frame ones, dropping some. V and J calls and clone size come straight from that table; D and trimming were deduced from the DNA. The profile shows 230,000 or so clones, around four fifths of them singletons. CDR1 and CDR2 from the germline V gene are SGHTA and FQGNSA. This CDR3 is 15 amino acids long. Trimming took off 1 base at V and 0 bases at J, with 9 bases between the two ends. This sequence originates from a man aged 25 to 45 with active or convalescent COVID-19. The chain joins TRBV7-2 to TRBJ2-5; maybe TRBD2 (6 bases). Sequenced sample: peripheral blood. CDR3 in amino acids: CASSLGGGNQETQYF. The CDR3 nucleotides are TGTGCCAGCAGCTTAGGTGGGGGGAACCAAGAGACCCAGTACTTC.